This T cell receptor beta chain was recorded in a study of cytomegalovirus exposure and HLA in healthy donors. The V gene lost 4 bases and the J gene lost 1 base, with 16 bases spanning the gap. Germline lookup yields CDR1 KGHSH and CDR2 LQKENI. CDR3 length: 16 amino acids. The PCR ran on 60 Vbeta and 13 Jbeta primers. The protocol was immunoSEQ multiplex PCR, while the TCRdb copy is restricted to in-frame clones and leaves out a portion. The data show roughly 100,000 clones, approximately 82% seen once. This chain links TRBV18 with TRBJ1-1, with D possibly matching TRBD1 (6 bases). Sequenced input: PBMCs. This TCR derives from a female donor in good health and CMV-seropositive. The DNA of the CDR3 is TGTGCCAGCTCACTTGGGACACAACGGAGGAACACTGAAGCTTTCTTT. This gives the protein CASSLGTQRRNTEAFF.